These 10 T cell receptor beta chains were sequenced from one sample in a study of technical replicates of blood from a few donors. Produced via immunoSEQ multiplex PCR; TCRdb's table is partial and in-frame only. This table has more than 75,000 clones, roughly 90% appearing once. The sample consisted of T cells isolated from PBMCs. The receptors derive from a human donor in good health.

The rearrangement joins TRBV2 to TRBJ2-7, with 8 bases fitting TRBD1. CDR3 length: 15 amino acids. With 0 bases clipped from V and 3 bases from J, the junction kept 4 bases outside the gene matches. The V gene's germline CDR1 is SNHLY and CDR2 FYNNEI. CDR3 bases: TGTGCCAGCAGTGAAGCCTCCAGGGGGCTCTACGAGCAGTACTTC. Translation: CASSEASRGLYEQYF. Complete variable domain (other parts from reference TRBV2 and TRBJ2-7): EPEVTQTPSHQVTQMGQEVILRCVPISNHLYFYWYRQILGQKVEFLVSFYNNEISEKSEIFDDQFSVERPDGSNFTLKIRSTKLEDSAMYFCASSEASRGLYEQYFGPGTRLTVT.

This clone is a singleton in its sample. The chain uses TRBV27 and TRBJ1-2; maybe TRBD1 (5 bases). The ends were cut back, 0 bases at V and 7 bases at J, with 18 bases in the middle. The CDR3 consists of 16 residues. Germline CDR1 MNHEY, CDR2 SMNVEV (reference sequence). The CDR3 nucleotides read TGTGCCAGCAGTTTATCGGTCCCGGGGGGAACTCCTGGCTACACCTTC. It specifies CASSLSVPGGTPGYTF.

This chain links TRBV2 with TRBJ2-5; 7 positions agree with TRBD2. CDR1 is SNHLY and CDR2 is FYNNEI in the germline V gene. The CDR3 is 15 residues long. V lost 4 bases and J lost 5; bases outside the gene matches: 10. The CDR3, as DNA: TGTGCCAGCAGTGCCATTTCGACTAGCAGGGAGACCCAGTACTTC. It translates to CASSAISTSRETQYF.

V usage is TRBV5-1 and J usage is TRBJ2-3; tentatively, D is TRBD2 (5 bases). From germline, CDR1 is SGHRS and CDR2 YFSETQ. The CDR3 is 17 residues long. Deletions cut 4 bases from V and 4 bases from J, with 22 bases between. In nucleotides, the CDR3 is TGCGCCAGCAGCCCGAGATTACTAGTCCCTTTTGCAGATACGCAGTATTTT. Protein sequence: CASSPRLLVPFADTQYF.

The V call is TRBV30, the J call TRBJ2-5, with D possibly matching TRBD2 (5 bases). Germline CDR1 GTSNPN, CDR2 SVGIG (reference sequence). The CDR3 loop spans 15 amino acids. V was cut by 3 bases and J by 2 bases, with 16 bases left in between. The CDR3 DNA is TGTGCCTGGAGGGACCGACTACCGAAGCAAGAGACCCAGTACTTC. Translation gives CAWRDRLPKQETQYF.

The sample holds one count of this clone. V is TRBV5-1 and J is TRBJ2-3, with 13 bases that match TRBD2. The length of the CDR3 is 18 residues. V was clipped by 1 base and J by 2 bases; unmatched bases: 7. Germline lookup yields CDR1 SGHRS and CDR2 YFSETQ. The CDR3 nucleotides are TGCGCCAGCAGCTTGTTCGAGACTAGCGGGAGGAACACAGATACGCAGTATTTT. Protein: CASSLFETSGRNTDTQYF.

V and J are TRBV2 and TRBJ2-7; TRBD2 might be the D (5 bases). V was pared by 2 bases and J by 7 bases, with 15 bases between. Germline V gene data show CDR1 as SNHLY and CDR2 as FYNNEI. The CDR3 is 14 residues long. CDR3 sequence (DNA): TGTGCCAGCAGTGAATATTGGTCCTCGGGGGAGCAGTACTTC. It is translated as CASSEYWSSGEQYF.

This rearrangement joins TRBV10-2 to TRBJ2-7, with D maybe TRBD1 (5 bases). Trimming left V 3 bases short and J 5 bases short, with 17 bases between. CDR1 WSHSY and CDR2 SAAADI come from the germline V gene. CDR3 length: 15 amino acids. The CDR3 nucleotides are TGCGCCAGCAGTGATCCGGCCAGGGCGGCGGACGAGCAGTACTTC. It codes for CASSDPARAADEQYF.

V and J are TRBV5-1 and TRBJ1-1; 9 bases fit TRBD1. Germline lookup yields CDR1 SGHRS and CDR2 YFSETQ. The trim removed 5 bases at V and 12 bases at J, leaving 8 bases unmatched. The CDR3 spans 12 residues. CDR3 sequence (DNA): TGCGCCAGCAGGCCGGACAGGGGAAGAACTTTCTTT. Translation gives CASRPDRGRTFF.

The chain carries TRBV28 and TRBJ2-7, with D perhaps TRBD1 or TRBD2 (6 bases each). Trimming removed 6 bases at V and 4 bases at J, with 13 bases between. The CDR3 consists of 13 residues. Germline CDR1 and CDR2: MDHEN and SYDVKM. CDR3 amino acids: CASSLGGRYEQYF. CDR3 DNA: TGTGCCAGCAGCTTAGGGGGGAGGTACGAGCAGTACTTC.